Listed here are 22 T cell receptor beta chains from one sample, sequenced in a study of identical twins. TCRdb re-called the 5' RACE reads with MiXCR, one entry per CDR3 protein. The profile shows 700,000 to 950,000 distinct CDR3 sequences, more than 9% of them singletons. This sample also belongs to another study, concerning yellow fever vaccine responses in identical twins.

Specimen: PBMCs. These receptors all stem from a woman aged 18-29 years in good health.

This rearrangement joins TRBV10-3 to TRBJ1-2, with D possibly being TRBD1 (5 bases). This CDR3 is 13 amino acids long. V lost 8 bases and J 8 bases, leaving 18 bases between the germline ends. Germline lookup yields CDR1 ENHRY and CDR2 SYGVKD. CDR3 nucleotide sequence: TGTGCCATCTCTCCAGGGACCGTAGGAGGCTACACCTTC. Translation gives CAISPGTVGGYTF.

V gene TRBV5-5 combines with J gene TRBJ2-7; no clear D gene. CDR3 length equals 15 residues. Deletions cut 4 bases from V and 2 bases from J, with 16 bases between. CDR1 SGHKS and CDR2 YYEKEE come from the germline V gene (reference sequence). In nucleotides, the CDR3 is TGTGCCAGCAGCCCATTTGGTGGGGTTACCTACGAGCAGTACGTC. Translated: CASSPFGGVTYEQYV.

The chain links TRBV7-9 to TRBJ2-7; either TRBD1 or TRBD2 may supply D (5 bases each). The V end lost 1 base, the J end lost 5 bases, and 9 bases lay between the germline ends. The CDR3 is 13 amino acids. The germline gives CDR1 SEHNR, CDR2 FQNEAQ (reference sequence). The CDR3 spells CASSLGGADEQYV. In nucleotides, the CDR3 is TGTGCCAGCAGCTTAGGAGGGGCCGACGAGCAGTACGTC.

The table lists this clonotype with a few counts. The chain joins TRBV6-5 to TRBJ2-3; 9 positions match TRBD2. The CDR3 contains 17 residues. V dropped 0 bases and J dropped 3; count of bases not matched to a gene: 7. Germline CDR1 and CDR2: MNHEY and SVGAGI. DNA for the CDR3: TGTGCCAGCAGTTACTCCGCAGCGGGGGGTAGTACAGATACGCAGTATTTT. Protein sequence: CASSYSAAGGSTDTQYF.

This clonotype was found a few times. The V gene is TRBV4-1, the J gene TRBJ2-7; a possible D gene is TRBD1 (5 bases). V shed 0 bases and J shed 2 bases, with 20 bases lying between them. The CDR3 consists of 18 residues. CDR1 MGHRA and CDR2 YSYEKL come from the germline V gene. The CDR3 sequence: CASSQDPVTTDSTYEQYV. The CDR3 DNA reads TGCGCCAGCAGCCAAGATCCGGTAACGACTGACAGTACCTACGAGCAGTACGTC.

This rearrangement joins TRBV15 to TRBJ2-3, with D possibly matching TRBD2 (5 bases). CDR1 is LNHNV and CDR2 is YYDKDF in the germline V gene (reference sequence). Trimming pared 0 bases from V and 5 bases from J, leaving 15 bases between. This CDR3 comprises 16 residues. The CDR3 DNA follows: TGTGCCACCAGCAGAGATTTACGAGGGTTTGAAGATACGCAGTATTTT. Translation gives CATSRDLRGFEDTQYF. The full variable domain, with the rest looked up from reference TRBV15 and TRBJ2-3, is DAMVIQNPRYQVTQFGKPVTLSCSQTLNHNVMYWYQQKSSQAPKLLFHYYDKDFNNEADTPDNFQSRRPNTSFCFLDIRSPGLGDTAMYLCATSRDLRGFEDTQYFGPGTRLTVL.

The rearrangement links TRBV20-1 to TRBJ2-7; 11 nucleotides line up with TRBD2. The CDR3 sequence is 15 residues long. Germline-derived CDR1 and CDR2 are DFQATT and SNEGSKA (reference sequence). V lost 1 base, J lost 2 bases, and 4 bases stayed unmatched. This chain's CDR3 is CSARATSGGAYEQYV. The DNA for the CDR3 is TGCAGTGCTAGAGCTACTAGCGGGGGAGCCTACGAGCAGTACGTC.

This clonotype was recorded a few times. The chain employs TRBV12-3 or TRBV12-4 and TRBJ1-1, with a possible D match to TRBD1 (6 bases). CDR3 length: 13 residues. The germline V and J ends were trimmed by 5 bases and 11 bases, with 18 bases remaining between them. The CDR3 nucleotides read TGTGCCAGCAGTGTCGACCAGGGGCTTATGGCTTTCTTT. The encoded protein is CASSVDQGLMAFF.

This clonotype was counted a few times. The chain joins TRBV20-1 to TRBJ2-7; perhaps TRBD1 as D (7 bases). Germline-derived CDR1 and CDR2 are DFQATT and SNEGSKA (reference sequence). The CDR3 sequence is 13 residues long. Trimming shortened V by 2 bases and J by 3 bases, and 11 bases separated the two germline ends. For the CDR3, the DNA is TGCAGTGCTAGAAGACAGGGACTCTACGAGCAGTACTTC. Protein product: CSARRQGLYEQYF.

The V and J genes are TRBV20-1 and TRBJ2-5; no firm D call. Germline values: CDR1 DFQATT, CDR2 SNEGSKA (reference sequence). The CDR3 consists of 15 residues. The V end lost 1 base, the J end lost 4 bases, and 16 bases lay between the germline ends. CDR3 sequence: CSARAQSKARETQYF. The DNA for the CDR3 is TGCAGTGCTAGAGCCCAATCTAAAGCGAGAGAGACCCAGTACTTC.

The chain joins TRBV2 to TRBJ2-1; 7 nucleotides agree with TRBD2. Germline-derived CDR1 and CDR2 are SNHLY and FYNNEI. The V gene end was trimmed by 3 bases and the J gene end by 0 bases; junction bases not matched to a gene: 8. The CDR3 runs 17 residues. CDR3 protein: CASSEVGRGSSYNEQFF. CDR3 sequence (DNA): TGTGCCAGCAGTGAGGTGGGGCGGGGGAGCTCCTACAATGAGCAGTTCTTC.

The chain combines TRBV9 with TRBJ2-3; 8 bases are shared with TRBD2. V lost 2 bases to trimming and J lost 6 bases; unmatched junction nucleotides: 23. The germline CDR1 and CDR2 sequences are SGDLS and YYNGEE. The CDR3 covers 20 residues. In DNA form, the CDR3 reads TGTGCCAGCAGCGTCTCTCTTTGGTTAGCGGGATGGACTGGGTTGGATACGCAGTATTTT. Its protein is CASSVSLWLAGWTGLDTQYF.

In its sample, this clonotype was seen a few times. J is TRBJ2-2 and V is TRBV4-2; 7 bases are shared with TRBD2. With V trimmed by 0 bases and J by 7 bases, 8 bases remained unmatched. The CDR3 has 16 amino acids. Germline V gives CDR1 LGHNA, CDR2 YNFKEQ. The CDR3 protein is CASSQDTVGRDGELFF. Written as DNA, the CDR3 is TGTGCCAGCAGCCAAGATACCGTGGGGAGGGACGGGGAGCTGTTTTTT.

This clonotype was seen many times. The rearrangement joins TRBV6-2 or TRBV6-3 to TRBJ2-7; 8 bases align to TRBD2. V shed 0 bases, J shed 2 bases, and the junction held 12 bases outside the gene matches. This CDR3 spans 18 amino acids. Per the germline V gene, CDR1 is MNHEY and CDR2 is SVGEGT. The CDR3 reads CASSYSFREGRIAYEQYF. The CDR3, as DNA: TGTGCCAGCAGTTACTCGTTTCGGGAGGGCCGGATCGCCTACGAGCAGTACTTC.

The CDR3 bases are TGTGCCAGTAGTATAAGGGACAGCGCCGCAGATACGCAGTATTTT. This sequence encodes CASSIRDSAADTQYF. The genes are TRBV19 and TRBJ2-3; 7 nucleotides agree with TRBD1. This CDR3 spans 15 amino acids. Germline V lookup: CDR1 LNHDA, CDR2 SQIVND (reference sequence). With 2 bases clipped from V and 4 bases from J, the junction kept 6 bases outside the gene matches.

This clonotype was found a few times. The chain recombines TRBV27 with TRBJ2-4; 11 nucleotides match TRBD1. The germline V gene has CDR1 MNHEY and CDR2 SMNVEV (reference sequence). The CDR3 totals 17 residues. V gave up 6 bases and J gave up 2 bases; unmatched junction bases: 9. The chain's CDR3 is CASSKIGTGGTKNIQYF. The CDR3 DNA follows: TGTGCCAGCAGCAAGATTGGGACAGGGGGGACCAAAAACATTCAGTACTTC.

This CDR3 reads CASRGVGAWEQYF. Here the CDR3 DNA reads TGTGCCAGCAGGGGCGTCGGGGCGTGGGAGCAGTACTTC. This sequence joins TRBV2 and TRBJ2-7, with D perhaps TRBD1 or TRBD2 (5 bases each). The CDR3 is made up of 13 amino acids. Germline V gives CDR1 SNHLY, CDR2 FYNNEI. Trimming pared 6 bases from V and 7 bases from J, leaving 16 bases between.

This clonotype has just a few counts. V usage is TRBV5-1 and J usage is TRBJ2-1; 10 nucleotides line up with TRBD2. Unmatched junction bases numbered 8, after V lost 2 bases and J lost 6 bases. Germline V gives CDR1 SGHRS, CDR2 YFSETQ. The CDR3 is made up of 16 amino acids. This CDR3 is CASSFGTSVTSNEQFF. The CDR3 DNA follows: TGCGCCAGCAGCTTCGGGACTAGCGTCACCTCCAATGAGCAGTTCTTC. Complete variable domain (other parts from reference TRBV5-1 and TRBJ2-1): KAGVTQTPRYLIKTRGQQVTLSCSPISGHRSVSWYQQTPGQGLQFLFEYFSETQRNKGNFPGRFSGRQFSNSRSEMNVSTLELGDSALYLCASSFGTSVTSNEQFFGPGTRLTVL.

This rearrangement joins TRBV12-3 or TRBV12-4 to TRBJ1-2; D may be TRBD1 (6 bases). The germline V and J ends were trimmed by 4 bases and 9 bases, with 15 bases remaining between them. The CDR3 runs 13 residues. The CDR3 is CASSSTGTRSYTF. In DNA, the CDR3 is TGTGCCAGCAGTTCGACCGGGACAAGGAGCTACACCTTC.

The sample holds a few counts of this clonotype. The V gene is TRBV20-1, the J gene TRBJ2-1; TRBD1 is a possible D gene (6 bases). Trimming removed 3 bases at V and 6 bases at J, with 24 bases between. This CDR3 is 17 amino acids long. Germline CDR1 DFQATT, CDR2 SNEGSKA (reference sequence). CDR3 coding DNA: TGCAGTGCTAGCATAAGGCCTTTCACAACGACAGGCAATGAGCAGTTCTTC. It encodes CSASIRPFTTTGNEQFF.

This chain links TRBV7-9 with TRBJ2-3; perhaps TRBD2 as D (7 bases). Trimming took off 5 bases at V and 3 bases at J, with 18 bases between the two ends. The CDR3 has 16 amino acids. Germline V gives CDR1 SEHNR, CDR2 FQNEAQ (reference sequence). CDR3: CASSGRGGEGTDTQYF. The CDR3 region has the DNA TGTGCCAGCAGCGGCCGAGGGGGGGAGGGAACAGATACGCAGTATTTT.

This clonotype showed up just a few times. The CDR3 DNA follows: TGTGCCAGCAGAAGAATAGGGGGGAGCACAGATACGCAGTATTTT. It codes for CASRRIGGSTDTQYF. The chain joins TRBV12-3 or TRBV12-4 to TRBJ2-3; D might be TRBD1 or TRBD2, each matching 6 bases. The CDR3 contains 15 residues. Trimming stripped 6 bases from V and 0 bases from J, with 13 bases between.